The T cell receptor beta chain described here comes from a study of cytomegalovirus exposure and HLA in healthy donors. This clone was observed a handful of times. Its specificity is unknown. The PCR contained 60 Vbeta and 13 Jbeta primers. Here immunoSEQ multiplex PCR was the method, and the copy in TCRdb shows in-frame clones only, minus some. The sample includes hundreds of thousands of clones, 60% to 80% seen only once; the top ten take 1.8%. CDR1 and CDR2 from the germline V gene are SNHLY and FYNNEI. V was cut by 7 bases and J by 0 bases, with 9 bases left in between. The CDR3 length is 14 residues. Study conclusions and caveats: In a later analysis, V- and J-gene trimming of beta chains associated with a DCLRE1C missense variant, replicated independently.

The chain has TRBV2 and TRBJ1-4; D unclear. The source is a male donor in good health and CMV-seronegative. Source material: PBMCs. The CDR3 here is CASKEGATNEKLFF. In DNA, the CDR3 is TGTGCCAGCAAGGAGGGAGCAACTAATGAAAAACTGTTTTTT.